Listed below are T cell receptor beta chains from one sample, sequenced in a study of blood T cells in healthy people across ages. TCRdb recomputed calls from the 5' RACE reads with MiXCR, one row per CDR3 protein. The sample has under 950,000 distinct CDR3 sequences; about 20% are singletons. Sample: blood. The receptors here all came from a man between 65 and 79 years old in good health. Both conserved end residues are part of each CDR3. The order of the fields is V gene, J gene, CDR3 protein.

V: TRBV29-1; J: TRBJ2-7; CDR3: CSAEQGQGANEQYF
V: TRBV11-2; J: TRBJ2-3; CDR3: CASSLVPSGGTDTQYF
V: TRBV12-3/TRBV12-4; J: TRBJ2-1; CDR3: CASRTTGLNNEQFF
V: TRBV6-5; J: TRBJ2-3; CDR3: CASSYTSGRGTQYF
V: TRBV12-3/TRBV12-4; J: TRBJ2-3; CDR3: CASRKRATSTDTQYF
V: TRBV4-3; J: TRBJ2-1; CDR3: CASSPIRSGLSSYNEQFF
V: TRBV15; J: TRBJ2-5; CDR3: CATRISGQETQYF
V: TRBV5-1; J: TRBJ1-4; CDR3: CASSLTRDIGEKLFF
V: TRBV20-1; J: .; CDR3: CSAIRGTRYNEQFF
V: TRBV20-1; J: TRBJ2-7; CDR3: CSAPSGTGNPYEQYF
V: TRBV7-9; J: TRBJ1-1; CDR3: CASSLADRVVNTEAFF
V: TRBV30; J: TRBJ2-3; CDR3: CASHHPLSSGRAEDTQYF
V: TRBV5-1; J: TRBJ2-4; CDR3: CASSLDDVRDRTPFSDKNIQYF
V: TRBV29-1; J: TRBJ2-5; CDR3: CSVEDVFSGDTETQYF
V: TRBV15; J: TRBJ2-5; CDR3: CATSRDRQRGGTETQYF
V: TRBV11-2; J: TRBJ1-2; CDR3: CASSLGPGGTGYGYTF
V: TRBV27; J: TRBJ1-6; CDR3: CASSTSGTYNSPLHF
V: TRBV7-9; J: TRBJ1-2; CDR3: CASSPHGTGVYGYTF
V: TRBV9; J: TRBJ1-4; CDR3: CASQDEASKKLFF
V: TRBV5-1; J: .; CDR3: CASSLPGSKDEQYF